The 15 T cell receptor beta chains listed next were all sequenced from one sample in a study of CD8 T cells in ankylosing spondylitis. These receptors have no identified antigens. One entry per CDR3 protein, called by TCRdb with MiXCR from the 5' RACE reads. This table holds roughly 490,000 distinct CDR3 sequences, about 5.7% found once. General study points: A TCR beta motif made of about eight highly homologous variants seemed typical of ankylosing spondylitis blood.

Sequencing was carried out using blood, either unsorted or a sorted T cell fraction (not recorded which). All receptors derive from a male donor with ankylosing spondylitis.

Ten or more counts support this clonotype. The chain joins TRBV18 to TRBJ1-4; D uncertain. CDR1 and CDR2 from the germline V gene are KGHSH and LQKENI. Between the trimmed V and J ends, which lost 3 bases and 5 bases, there was a span of 7 bases. CDR3 size: 13 residues. In DNA, the CDR3 is TGTGCCAGCTCACCGTACTCAAATGAAAAACTGTTTTTT. Its protein is CASSPYSNEKLFF.

Ten or more counts support this clonotype. The rearrangement joins TRBV20-1 to TRBJ2-1; unclear D gene. In germline, CDR1 is DFQATT, CDR2 SNEGSKA (reference sequence). The V gene lost 6 bases and the J gene lost 0 bases, with 9 bases spanning the gap. This CDR3 spans 13 amino acids. CDR3 in amino acids: CSACEGSYNEQFF. Written as DNA, the CDR3 is TGCAGTGCCTGCGAAGGCTCCTACAATGAGCAGTTCTTC.

As concerns this clonotype: A much more abundant neighbour one base away suggests this may be a read error. The rearrangement links TRBV11-2 to TRBJ2-3; the D is unclear. CDR1 and CDR2 from the germline V gene are SGHAT and FQNNGV. The CDR3 consists of 13 residues. Trimming removed 7 bases from V and 4 bases from J, with 12 bases in between. The DNA for the CDR3 is TGTGCCAGCATCCCGCGGCAAGCAGATACGCAGTATTTT. Its protein product is CASIPRQADTQYF.

This clonotype occurred many times. J is TRBJ2-3 and V is TRBV5-5, with D unresolved. CDR1 is SGHKS, CDR2 YYEKEE, per germline (reference sequence). Trimming left V 0 bases short and J 4 bases short, with 15 bases between. This CDR3 is built from 16 residues. CDR3: CASSLVGSTLADTQYF. The CDR3, as DNA: TGTGCCAGCAGCTTGGTGGGGTCCACCTTGGCAGATACGCAGTATTTT. The variable domain in full, completed from reference TRBV5-5 and TRBJ2-3, reads DAGVTQSPTHLIKTRGQQVTLRCSPISGHKSVSWYQQVLGQGPQFIFQYYEKEERGRGNFPDRFSARQFPNYSSELNVNALLLGDSALYLCASSLVGSTLADTQYFGPGTRLTVL.

This clonotype has a count of ten or more. This chain joins TRBV7-2 and TRBJ2-7; 8 bases agree with TRBD1. This CDR3 has 14 amino acids. With V trimmed by 5 bases and J by 3 bases, 6 bases remained unmatched. Germline V gene data show CDR1 as SGHTA and CDR2 as FQGNSA. The CDR3 protein is CASSASGGYYEQYF. CDR3 DNA sequence: TGTGCCAGCAGCGCGTCAGGGGGCTACTACGAGCAGTACTTC.

This clonotype was counted many times. The genes are TRBV24-1 and TRBJ1-2; TRBD1 is a possible D gene (5 bases). The CDR3 spans 14 residues. CDR1 and CDR2 (germline): KGHDR, SFDVKD. V shed 4 bases and J shed 6 bases, with 14 bases lying between them. The CDR3 DNA reads TGTGCCACCAGTGACCCCAGGGTAGGTCATGGCTACACCTTC. Translated: CATSDPRVGHGYTF.

Ten or more counts support this clonotype. The chain carries TRBV6-1 and TRBJ2-7, with 8 bases lining up with TRBD1. The V segment lost 10 bases and the J segment 3 bases; nucleotides outside the gene matches: 20. The CDR3 is 17 amino acids. CDR1 and CDR2 from the germline V gene are MNHNS and SASEGT. Here the CDR3 reads CATQAPRDRLLIYEQYF. The CDR3 DNA sequence: TGTGCCACCCAAGCACCCCGGGACAGGCTTCTTATCTACGAGCAGTACTTC.

Details on this clonotype: This sequence may be a read error, since a much larger clone differs from it by one base. V and J are TRBV9 and TRBJ2-2; TRBD1 matches at 10 bases. Germline V lookup: CDR1 SGDLS, CDR2 YYNGEE. The CDR3 is 14 amino acids. CDR3 loop: CASSGTGGPGKLFF. The CDR3 nucleotides read TGTGCCAGCAGCGGGACAGGGGGGCCCGGGAAGCTGTTTTTT.

The chain combines TRBV7-2 with TRBJ2-3; D gene uncertain. V was pared by 5 bases and J by 1 base, with 16 bases between. From germline, CDR1 is SGHTA and CDR2 FQGNSA. This CDR3 has 16 residues. Written as DNA, the CDR3 is TGTGCCAGCAGCGCTAGTCAGGTGCTCGGCACAGATACGCAGTATTTT. Translated: CASSASQVLGTDTQYF.

This clonotype was seen at least ten times. This chain joins TRBV6-5 and TRBJ1-2; D gene uncertain. Germline CDR1 and CDR2: MNHEY and SVGAGI. The CDR3 has 13 amino acids. Trimming pared 8 bases from V and 7 bases from J, leaving 17 bases between. The DNA of the CDR3 is TGTGCCAGCGTAATCGGGCCCCGTCTTGGCTACACCTTC. It is translated as CASVIGPRLGYTF.

The table lists this clonotype with many counts. CDR3 region: CASSSRLAGVVETQYF. Here the CDR3 DNA reads TGTGCCAGCAGCTCCAGACTAGCGGGGGTAGTAGAGACCCAGTACTTC. The rearrangement uses TRBV5-6 and TRBJ2-5, with 12 bases identical to TRBD2. Looked up from germline, CDR1 is SGHDT and CDR2 is YYEEEE. The CDR3 contains 16 residues. The trim removed 3 bases at V and 4 bases at J, leaving 7 bases unmatched.

This clonotype was recorded many times. The rearrangement joins TRBV12-3 or TRBV12-4 to TRBJ1-2, with a tentative D call TRBD1 (5 bases). Between the trimmed V and J ends, which lost 3 bases and 14 bases, there was a span of 16 bases. The CDR3 covers 12 residues. The CDR3 here is CASSLEGSGLTF. CDR3 bases: TGTGCCAGCAGTTTGGAGGGGTCGGGATTAACCTTC.

This clonotype came up a few times. This rearrangement joins TRBV5-1 to TRBJ2-7; possible D gene TRBD1, 5 bases. The CDR3 has 15 residues. The germline CDR1 and CDR2 sequences are SGHRS and YFSETQ. Trimming shortened V by 0 bases and J by 3 bases, and 13 bases separated the two germline ends. DNA for the CDR3: TGCGCCAGCAGCTTGGTAGCCCTCAGGGACTACGAGCAGTACTTC. The encoded protein is CASSLVALRDYEQYF.

The rearrangement joins TRBV4-1 to TRBJ2-6; 9 nucleotides align to TRBD2. V gave up 4 bases and J gave up 1 base; unmatched junction bases: 17. CDR3 length: 21 amino acids. Germline CDR1 MGHRA, CDR2 YSYEKL. CDR3 region: CASSPLNRAGGPLSGANVLTF. The DNA of the CDR3 is TGCGCCAGCAGCCCTCTAAACCGGGCGGGAGGGCCGCTATCTGGGGCCAACGTCCTGACTTTC.

This clonotype was seen at least ten times. This CDR3 reads CSARDRDIANYGYTF. The CDR3 coding sequence is TGCAGTGCTAGGGACCGGGACATTGCTAACTATGGCTACACCTTC. V is TRBV20-1 and J is TRBJ1-2, with D possibly being TRBD1 (6 bases). The CDR3 has 15 residues. The germline V and J ends were trimmed by 3 bases and 0 bases, with 14 bases remaining between them. Germline V gene lookup returns CDR1 DFQATT and CDR2 SNEGSKA (reference sequence).